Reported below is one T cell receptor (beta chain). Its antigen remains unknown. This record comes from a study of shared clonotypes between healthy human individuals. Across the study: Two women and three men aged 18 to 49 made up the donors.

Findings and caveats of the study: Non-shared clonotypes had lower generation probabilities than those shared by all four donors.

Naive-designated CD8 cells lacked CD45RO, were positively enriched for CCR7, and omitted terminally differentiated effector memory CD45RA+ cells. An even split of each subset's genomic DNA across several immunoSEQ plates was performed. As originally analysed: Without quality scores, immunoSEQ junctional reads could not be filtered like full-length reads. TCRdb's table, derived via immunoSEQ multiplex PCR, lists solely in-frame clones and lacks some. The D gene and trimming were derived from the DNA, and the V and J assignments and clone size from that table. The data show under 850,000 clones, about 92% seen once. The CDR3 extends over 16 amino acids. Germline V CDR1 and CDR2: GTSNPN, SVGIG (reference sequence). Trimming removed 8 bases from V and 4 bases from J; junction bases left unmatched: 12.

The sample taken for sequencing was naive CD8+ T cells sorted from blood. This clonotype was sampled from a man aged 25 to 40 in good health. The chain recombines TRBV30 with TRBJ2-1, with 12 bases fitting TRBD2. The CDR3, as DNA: TGTGCCCGCCAACTAGCGGGAGGACCGATTTACAATGAGCAGTTCTTC. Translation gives CARQLAGGPIYNEQFF.